These 9 T cell receptor beta chains share one sample of origin, sequenced in a study of metastatic and nonmetastatic thyroid tumors. Through MiXCR, TCRdb re-clonotyped the PCR reads. The sample has 15,000 to 25,000 clones; more than 20% are singletons. Treatment of any kind had been given to no patient before thyroid surgery. The sample was blood. The receptors were sampled from a male donor with papillary thyroid cancer or a benign thyroid nodule (not recorded which). Some clones in this sample may be carry-over from other donors' samples.

The genes are TRBV4-1 and TRBJ2-7; TRBD2 might be the D (5 bases). This CDR3 spans 14 amino acids. V shed 5 bases and J shed 2 bases, with 13 bases lying between them. Germline assignment: CDR1 MGHRA and CDR2 YSYEKL. The CDR3 DNA reads as TGCGCCAGCAGCACCCTGGACGGGGCCTACGAGCAGTACTTC. This codes for CASSTLDGAYEQYF.

V is TRBV28 and J is TRBJ1-1; D may be TRBD1 (5 bases). The CDR3 spans 13 residues. Germline loops: CDR1 MDHEN, CDR2 SYDVKM. V lost 7 bases to trimming and J lost 1 base, with 10 bases between them. The DNA for the CDR3 is TGTGCCAGCACAATCCAGGGGAACACTGAAGCTTTCTTT. Its translation: CASTIQGNTEAFF.

The rearrangement links TRBV24-1 to TRBJ2-2; TRBD1 aligns across 7 bases. Germline CDR1 reads KGHDR; CDR2 reads SFDVKD. The CDR3 is made up of 15 amino acids. Trimming removed 5 bases from V and 7 bases from J; junction bases left unmatched: 9. CDR3 nucleotide sequence: TGTGCCACCAGTGGAGACAGGGAGTATGGCGGGGAGCTGTTTTTT. This translates into CATSGDREYGGELFF.

This clone was counted ten times or more. It may be a read error: a sequence one base away is much more abundant. The CDR3 spells CVSSYGPDYEQYF. In DNA, the CDR3 is TGTGTCAGCAGCTATGGACCCGACTACGAGCAGTACTTC. The chain joins TRBV27 to TRBJ2-7; D uncertain. This CDR3 has 13 residues. The germline V gene encodes CDR1 MNHEY and CDR2 SMNVEV (reference sequence).

In its sample, this clone was seen many times. The J gene is TRBJ2-5, the V gene TRBV9; D possibly corresponds to TRBD2 (5 bases). Germline values: CDR1 SGDLS, CDR2 YYNGEE. The CDR3 totals 15 residues. V was pared by 0 bases and J by 5 bases, with 14 bases between. The CDR3, as DNA: TGTGCCAGCAGCGTAGATACCGGGCGAGGGGAGACCCAGTACTTC. Encoded protein: CASSVDTGRGETQYF.

Judged by abundance, this clone is medium-sized. V is TRBV5-1 and J is TRBJ2-7, with a possible D match to TRBD1 (6 bases). Germline CDR1 SGHRS, CDR2 YFSETQ. With 2 bases removed from V and 3 bases from J, the gap between germline ends came to 6 bases. CDR3 size: 12 residues. The CDR3 DNA reads TGCGCCAGCAGCTTACAGGGCTACGAGCAGTACTTC. The encoded protein is CASSLQGYEQYF.

The rearrangement joins TRBV6-5 to TRBJ2-7; 9 bases are a match to TRBD1. The CDR3 is made up of 14 amino acids. Germline-derived CDR1 and CDR2 are MNHEY and SVGAGI. V lost 6 bases and J lost 6; bases outside the gene matches: 9. For the CDR3, the DNA is TGTGCCAGCAGGTACGAACAGGGGGCAGGCGAGCAGTACTTC. Protein product: CASRYEQGAGEQYF.

By share, this clone ranks as medium-sized (0.01 to 0.1%). This specimen includes other DNA sequences encoding the same CDR3. The J gene is TRBJ2-1, the V gene TRBV4-1, with 10 bases lining up with TRBD2. The CDR3 spans 15 residues. J was trimmed by 7 bases and V by 1 base; bases with no gene match: 4. Looked up from germline, CDR1 is MGHRA and CDR2 is YSYEKL. The CDR3 DNA reads as TGCGCCAGCAGCCAAGGCCTAGCGGGAGATAATGAGCAGTTCTTC. Translated, it gives CASSQGLAGDNEQFF.

J is TRBJ2-5 and V is TRBV7-9; D might be TRBD2 (6 bases). Trimming removed 0 bases from V and 5 bases from J, with 7 bases in between. The CDR3 totals 13 residues. Germline assignment: CDR1 SEHNR and CDR2 FQNEAQ (reference sequence). The CDR3 region is CASSLALAETQYF. The DNA of the CDR3 is TGTGCCAGCAGCTTAGCGCTAGCGGAGACCCAGTACTTC.